Included here is one TCR beta chain sequence, with context. Its antigen remains unidentified. No qualities accompany the bases; no much larger clone lies one base away. These data originate in a study of shared clonotypes between healthy human individuals (dated by TCRdb to the early 2020s). General notes on the study: A few men and two women, aged 18 to 49 years, made up the cohort. Libraries were prepared and TCR repertoires were sequenced by different laboratories using diverse techniques, in order to increase sequencing depth and limit assay-specific biases. For each donor, CD4 naive and CD4 memory were each given three plates, CD8 naive was given two plates, and CD8 memory was given one plate. Blood TCR repertoires of four to six healthy adults were deeply sequenced to estimate repertoire size and the extent of clonotype sharing between individuals. Between about 0.8 and 9 billion PBMCs per donor were obtained by leukapheresis. What the authors observed across the whole study: Rarefaction of sorted-subset datasets indicated incomplete sequencing despite the large sequencing depth. Sampling was limited to blood, and TCR repertoires in tissue likely differ from TCR repertoires in blood. Clonotypes shared by all four sorted-subset donors showed higher generation probabilities than non-shared clonotypes. Based on pairwise subsampling, the degree of clonotype sharing among donors was expected to be affected by sequencing depth. Sharing across a handful of donors was observed for around 5% of naive CD4, about 3.2% of naive CD8, about 2.3% of memory CD4, and roughly 0.4% of memory CD8 clonotypes. Larger estimated clonotype richness was generally found for naive subsets than for memory subsets. The genetic and exposure-history diversity represented was limited by the small number of donors.

The CDR3 numbers 15 residues from cysteine through phenylalanine. CDR3 DNA is the only sequence kept; it has 45 bases, read in frame from the first base. CDR1 and CDR2 are read off the germline V gene as SQVTM and ANQGSEA. V is pruned by 2 bases and J by 4 bases, leaving 4 bases of the junction without a gene match. Using the deep immunoSEQ assay, multiplex PCR amplified TCR CDR3 regions from genomic DNA. Genomic DNA extracted from each cell subset was distributed evenly over all wells of several immunoSEQ 96-well plates, and each plate served as one replicate. Each replicate PCR for sorted subsets received 150 to 250 ng genomic DNA, equal to around 32,000 T cell genomes. Purified libraries were measured with a Qubit 3.0 fluorometer, size-checked on a Bioanalyzer 2100, and measured again with the KAPA Library Quantification kit. Every immunoSEQ 96-well plate was sequenced on a separate single-read 150-cycle Illumina NextSeq 550 flow cell. The paper's data handling went like this. The immunoSEQ output contained only junctional sequences without quality scores, so filtering could not match that applied to full-length reads. To assign V/J genes and CDR3, sequences were annotated against IMGT germline references using PyIR, a Python wrapper for IgBLAST v1.9. Reads were removed for weak V/J assignments (E-value above 1e-6), missing CDR3, stop codons, out-of-frame junctions, or ambiguous translated residues. A V3J clonotype was defined by an identical inferred V gene, J gene, and CDR3 amino acid sequence. To compute the percentage overlap between repertoires, the number of shared unique clonotypes was divided by the size of the smaller repertoire. Repertoire richness was assessed with RTK rarefaction, the Chao1 estimator, and Recon v2.1 estimates of unobserved clonotypes. Generation probabilities were computed with OLGA for all TCRbeta clonotypes obtained by the gDNA method from several donors. TCRdb took over this immuneACCESS table, retaining in-frame rearrangements with V and J assigned. Such tables are incomplete; in checked studies, under half of the missing clones stem from an unresolved V gene, and the remainder is unexplained. V, J and clone size were drawn from that table, and D and trimming were deduced from the DNA. In this sample the table shows about 1.5 million clones, 98% of which occur a single time. The top ten clonotypes cover roughly 0.45% of the sample.

Donors were healthy HIV-negative adults with no recently reported acute infections or vaccinations. Every donor was a Caucasian adult residing in Nashville, Tennessee, USA. CD4+ T cells were enriched by magnetic negative selection, after which naive cells were positively selected on CD45RA and the negative fraction was taken as the memory subset. Blood was obtained by leukapheresis, after which PBMCs were separated by Ficoll-Histopaque density gradient centrifugation and cryopreserved in liquid nitrogen vapor phase. Analytical flow cytometry was used to check the purity and quantity of each magnetically sorted T cell population. Genomic DNA was isolated from every sorted fraction and measured by UV absorbance on a Nanodrop 2000c.

The chain was built from TRBV29-1 and TRBJ2-1, and 11 junction bases match TRBD2. This TCR derives from a man aged 30 to 45 in good health. The specimen was naive CD4+ T cells sorted from blood. In the paper's terms, the cell subset or site label means: CD45RA+ positively selected. CDR3 reads: CSVEKASGRYNEQFF. The bases are TGCAGCGTTGAAAAGGCTAGCGGGAGGTACAATGAGCAGTTCTTC.